Listed here are 26 T cell receptor beta chains from one sample, sequenced in a study of T-cell reconstitution after alpha-beta-depleted transplantation in children. TCRbeta library preparation incorporated unique molecular identifiers. TCRdb used MiXCR to reprocess the PCR reads, holding one entry per CDR3 protein. Here the sample spans some 530,000 distinct CDR3 sequences, around 13% being singletons. Sequenced here: PBMCs from the stem cell graft donor, sampled from the stem cell graft. These receptors were obtained from a human donor who donated a stem cell graft to a child with combined immunodeficiency.

The chain joins TRBV29-1 to TRBJ2-3; TRBD1 matches at 7 bases. J gave up 0 bases and V 2 bases, and 2 bases lay outside the gene matches. CDR1 and CDR2 (germline): SQVTM, ANQGSEA. There are 14 residues in the CDR3. The CDR3 loop reads CSVEWGQSTDTQYF. CDR3 nucleotides: TGCAGCGTTGAATGGGGACAGAGCACAGATACGCAGTATTTT.

This clonotype showed up just a few times. This chain connects TRBV12-3 or TRBV12-4 to TRBJ2-1; a possible D gene is TRBD2 (5 bases). The CDR3 totals 12 residues. Trimming cost V 6 bases and J 8 bases, with 11 bases left between them. The CDR3 bases are TGTGCCAGCAGCCTTACTAGTTATGAGCAGTTCTTC. It translates to CASSLTSYEQFF.

This clonotype was seen just once. The chain is built from TRBV7-6 and TRBJ2-5; D call uncertain. This CDR3 contains 12 residues. Germline CDR1 reads SGHVS; CDR2 reads FNYEAQ. V lost 3 bases to trimming and J lost 4 bases, with 6 bases between them. This CDR3 reads CASSFSPETQYF. In nucleotides, the CDR3 is TGTGCCAGCAGCTTTAGCCCAGAGACCCAGTACTTC.

V usage is TRBV12-3 or TRBV12-4 and J usage is TRBJ1-5; a possible D gene is TRBD1 (5 bases). CDR3 length equals 15 residues. V lost 3 bases and J lost 2, with 11 bases in between. DNA for the CDR3: TGTGCCAGCAGTTTGTCCGGGGCGGGCAATCAGCCCCAGCATTTT. This encodes CASSLSGAGNQPQHF.

This clonotype was detected a few times. The J gene is TRBJ2-7, the V gene TRBV10-1; no clear D gene. The CDR3 has 15 amino acids. Germline V gene data show CDR1 as WNHNN and CDR2 as SYGVQD (reference sequence). V was clipped by 5 bases and J by 4 bases, with 18 bases between them. CDR3 residues: CASSPDTSFYYEQYF. CDR3 coding DNA: TGCGCCAGCAGTCCAGACACTTCGTTTTATTACGAGCAGTACTTC.

V is TRBV5-1 and J is TRBJ2-1, with 7 bases that match TRBD2. The V gene's germline CDR1 is SGHRS and CDR2 YFSETQ. The CDR3 contains 16 residues. Trimming took 0 bases from V and 7 from J; bases not matched to a gene: 10. CDR3 in DNA: TGCGCCAGCAGCTTGGCCCGCGCGGGAGTGCGGAATGAGCAGTTCTTC. This codes for CASSLARAGVRNEQFF.

The chain carries TRBV5-1 and TRBJ2-1, with TRBD1 identical over 7 bases. There are 13 residues in the CDR3. Trimming took 7 bases from V and 5 from J; bases not matched to a gene: 6. Germline V gives CDR1 SGHRS, CDR2 YFSETQ. Written as DNA, the CDR3 is TGCGCCAGCTCGGGACAGTTCAACAATGAGCAGTTCTTC. This translates into CASSGQFNNEQFF.

There are many counts of this clonotype. The V call is TRBV7-9, the J call TRBJ2-2; D perhaps matches TRBD2 (5 bases). The CDR3 loop spans 13 amino acids. Trimming removed 3 bases from V and 6 bases from J, with 8 bases in between. Germline CDR1 reads SEHNR; CDR2 reads FQNEAQ (reference sequence). The CDR3 sequence is CASSFTRAGELFF. The CDR3 DNA sequence: TGTGCCAGCAGCTTTACTAGAGCCGGGGAGCTGTTTTTT.

At least ten counts were recorded for this clonotype. The rearrangement links TRBV12-3 or TRBV12-4 to TRBJ2-7, with 9 nucleotides matching TRBD2. V shed 6 bases and J 7 bases; nucleotides not matched to a gene: 10. The CDR3 runs 14 residues. In nucleotides, the CDR3 is TGTGCCAGCAGAAGCGCGGGAGGGCCGGAAGAGCAGTACTTC. As protein: CASRSAGGPEEQYF.

This clonotype was picked up a small number of times. V usage is TRBV5-5 and J usage is TRBJ2-3; D is possibly TRBD2 (7 bases). Germline-derived CDR1 and CDR2 are SGHKS and YYEKEE (reference sequence). Trimming took 4 bases from V and 6 from J, leaving 18 bases between them. The CDR3 contains 15 residues. This CDR3 is CASSPLRGGGDTQYF. The CDR3 nucleotides read TGTGCCAGCAGCCCTCTGAGGGGGGGAGGGGATACGCAGTATTTT.

This chain links TRBV4-3 with TRBJ2-4; D may be TRBD1 (6 bases). Per germline, CDR1 LGHNA and CDR2 YSLEER. V lost 0 bases, J lost 10 bases, and 16 bases lay in between. This CDR3 is 15 amino acids long. CDR3 residues: CASSQDIAGARIQYF. The CDR3 DNA follows: TGCGCCAGCAGCCAAGATATCGCAGGGGCTCGGATTCAGTACTTC.

This clonotype was observed a few times. The chain carries TRBV27 and TRBJ2-1; the D call may be TRBD1 or TRBD2 (5 bases each). The V end was cut by 2 bases, the J end by 3 bases, with 14 bases between. The CDR3 totals 16 residues. Germline values: CDR1 MNHEY, CDR2 SMNVEV (reference sequence). CDR3 sequence (DNA): TGTGCCAGCAGTTTAGTGGGACCCCCTGGCTACAATGAGCAGTTCTTC. Amino acid sequence: CASSLVGPPGYNEQFF.

This chain connects TRBV28 to TRBJ2-1; tentatively, D is TRBD2 (6 bases). The ends were cut back, 5 bases at V and 10 bases at J, with 24 bases in the middle. CDR1 MDHEN and CDR2 SYDVKM come from the germline V gene. The CDR3 consists of 16 residues. CDR3 in amino acids: CASSAGGRGTRREQFF. The CDR3 DNA follows: TGTGCCAGCAGTGCCGGCGGGCGGGGAACACGACGGGAGCAGTTCTTC.

J is TRBJ1-1 and V is TRBV27, with D possibly matching TRBD1 (5 bases). In germline, CDR1 is MNHEY, CDR2 SMNVEV (reference sequence). V lost 5 bases, J lost 4 bases, and 14 bases lay in between. The CDR3 totals 14 residues. This chain's CDR3 is CASSASGATTEAFF. CDR3 DNA: TGTGCCAGCAGTGCCTCCGGGGCCACCACTGAAGCTTTCTTT.

This chain links TRBV14 with TRBJ1-1; possibly TRBD1 for D (5 bases). The CDR3 sequence is 15 residues long. V lost 3 bases and J 5 bases, leaving 16 bases between the germline ends. Looked up from germline, CDR1 is SGHDN and CDR2 is FVKESK. The CDR3 loop is CASSQGPAGETEAFF. The CDR3 nucleotides read TGTGCCAGCAGCCAGGGCCCGGCGGGGGAGACTGAAGCTTTCTTT.

The chain employs TRBV19 and TRBJ1-5; no definite D call. The CDR3 is 18 residues long. The germline gives CDR1 LNHDA, CDR2 SQIVND (reference sequence). V was clipped by 4 bases and J by 0 bases, with 19 bases between them. In DNA form, the CDR3 reads TGTGCCAGTAGTACCTCACCTACAGATCCTTATAGCAATCAGCCCCAGCATTTT. This encodes CASSTSPTDPYSNQPQHF.

This clonotype was counted a few times. As DNA, the CDR3 is TGTGCCAGCATAGGGGACCCCGGGGAGCTGTTTTTT. This sequence encodes CASIGDPGELFF. V and J are TRBV2 and TRBJ2-2; D tentatively fits TRBD1 or TRBD2 (5 bases each). Germline V gene lookup returns CDR1 SNHLY and CDR2 FYNNEI. The CDR3 runs 12 residues. With 7 bases removed from V and 6 bases from J, the gap between germline ends came to 9 bases.

For this clonotype: This may be a read error, as it is one base from a much larger clone. The J gene is TRBJ2-5, the V gene TRBV12-3 or TRBV12-4; D is perhaps TRBD1 or TRBD2 (5 bases each). The CDR3 sequence is 16 residues long. The CDR3 sequence: CASTIGAGLSQETEYF. CDR3 nucleotides: TGTGCCAGCACCATCGGGGCAGGGCTATCCCAAGAGACCGAGTACTTC.

The table lists this clonotype with many counts. The chain couples TRBV6-2 or TRBV6-3 to TRBJ2-1, with 12 bases matching TRBD2. V was clipped by 6 bases and J by 6 bases; unmatched bases: 6. This CDR3 has 15 residues. Germline V gene data show CDR1 as MNHEY and CDR2 as SVGEGT. The CDR3 loop is CASRLRLAGVNEQFF. CDR3 DNA: TGTGCCAGCAGACTGAGACTAGCGGGGGTCAATGAGCAGTTCTTC.

The chain has TRBV9 and TRBJ2-7; 7 nucleotides align to TRBD1. The V gene end was trimmed by 4 bases and the J gene end by 3 bases; junction bases not matched to a gene: 13. This CDR3 spans 16 amino acids. Germline CDR1 reads SGDLS; CDR2 reads YYNGEE. In DNA, the CDR3 is TGTGCCAGCAGCCCCCACACCGGGACAGCCTACTACGAGCAGTACTTC. Protein product: CASSPHTGTAYYEQYF.

CDR3 amino acids: CASSYGDDGNQPQHF. The CDR3 DNA reads TGTGCCAGCAGTTATGGGGATGACGGGAATCAGCCCCAGCATTTT. The V call is TRBV6-2 or TRBV6-3, the J call TRBJ1-5; unclear D gene. The length of the CDR3 is 15 residues. Trimming removed 3 bases at V and 4 bases at J, with 13 bases between. Germline CDR1 reads MNHEY; CDR2 reads SVGEGT.

The rearrangement uses TRBV7-6 and TRBJ2-7, with D possibly TRBD2 on 6 matching bases. Germline-derived CDR1 and CDR2 are SGHVS and FNYEAQ. The CDR3 has 15 residues. With 5 bases removed from V and 2 bases from J, the gap between germline ends came to 16 bases. CDR3 nucleotides: TGTGCCAGCAGCCCCTCCTGGGGGGAAGCCTACGAGCAGTACTTC. It yields the protein CASSPSWGEAYEQYF.

This clonotype was seen more than once but under ten times. This chain connects TRBV5-6 to TRBJ2-7, with no clear D. The CDR3 runs 13 residues. CDR1 SGHDT and CDR2 YYEEEE come from the germline V gene. V lost 3 bases to trimming and J lost 4 bases, with 11 bases between them. The CDR3 here is CASSSAGHYEQYF. The CDR3 nucleotides read TGTGCCAGCAGCTCCGCCGGGCATTACGAGCAGTACTTC.

V usage is TRBV2 and J usage is TRBJ2-7, with D possibly being TRBD2 (5 bases). Germline loops: CDR1 SNHLY, CDR2 FYNNEI. This CDR3 is 14 amino acids long. V was pared by 5 bases and J by 2 bases, with 13 bases between. Here the CDR3 DNA reads TGTGCCAGCAGTTCTGGGGAGCGGACCTACGAGCAGTACTTC. It codes for CASSSGERTYEQYF.

This clonotype was seen only a few times. The rearrangement uses TRBV7-9 and TRBJ2-1, with 8 nucleotides matching TRBD1. V shed 9 bases and J 7 bases; nucleotides not matched to a gene: 11. The length of the CDR3 is 14 residues. In germline, CDR1 is SEHNR, CDR2 FQNEAQ (reference sequence). The CDR3 DNA follows: TGTGCCAGTACACCGGGACAGGTTCTAAATGAGCAGTTCTTC. Residues: CASTPGQVLNEQFF.

The chain joins TRBV12-3 or TRBV12-4 to TRBJ1-5; D gene ambiguous. Trimming took 6 bases from V and 3 from J, leaving 9 bases between them. This CDR3 is 13 amino acids long. CDR3 in amino acids: CASSWSINQPQHF. The CDR3 DNA reads as TGTGCCAGCAGCTGGTCTATCAATCAGCCCCAGCATTTT.